The next 18 T cell receptor beta chains were all read from a single sample in a study of T cell responses to AZD1222 COVID-19 vaccine. Clones were sequenced by immunoSEQ multiplex PCR, and TCRdb holds only the in-frame ones, with some missing. The sample includes just over 150,000 clones, more than 90% of them seen just once. This specimen consisted of peripheral blood, obtained 28 days after the second AZD1222 dose. All receptors come from an adult who received the AZD1222 COVID-19 vaccine.

This clone came up a few times. The chain couples TRBV6-5 to TRBJ1-2; 10 bases align to TRBD1. Germline-derived CDR1 and CDR2 are MNHEY and SVGAGI. CDR3 length: 14 amino acids. Trimming at V came to 6 bases and at J to 4 bases, leaving 5 bases not matched to a gene. The CDR3 DNA reads TGTGCCAGCAGGACAGGGGGCGCAAGCTATGGCTACACCTTC. This codes for CASRTGGASYGYTF.

This sequence joins TRBV6-4 and TRBJ2-1; possibly TRBD1 for D (6 bases). Trimming shortened V by 4 bases and J by 4 bases, and 11 bases separated the two germline ends. The length of the CDR3 is 14 residues. Germline CDR1 MRHNA, CDR2 SNTAGT. The CDR3 region has the DNA TGTGCCAGCAGTGTAGGACAGCCTTACAATGAGCAGTTCTTC. Amino acids: CASSVGQPYNEQFF.

The V and J genes are TRBV6-5 and TRBJ1-1; no clear D gene. This CDR3 is 12 amino acids long. V shed 6 bases and J shed 4 bases, with 9 bases lying between them. Per the germline V gene, CDR1 is MNHEY and CDR2 is SVGAGI. The DNA of the CDR3 is TGTGCCAGCAGAGAGGGTGGCACTGAAGCTTTCTTT. Encoded protein: CASREGGTEAFF.

J is TRBJ1-1 and V is TRBV7-9; D gene ambiguous. Trimming cost V 5 bases and J 0 bases, with 13 bases left between them. The CDR3 loop spans 15 amino acids. CDR1 and CDR2 (germline): SEHNR, FQNEAQ (reference sequence). The chain's CDR3 is CASSTLTWMNTEAFF. For the CDR3, the DNA is TGTGCCAGCAGCACTCTGACCTGGATGAACACTGAAGCTTTCTTT.

The genes are TRBV27 and TRBJ2-1, with D maybe TRBD2 (6 bases). This CDR3 region has 16 residues. Germline lookup yields CDR1 MNHEY and CDR2 SMNVEV (reference sequence). With 6 bases removed from V and 6 bases from J, the gap between germline ends came to 21 bases. CDR3 residues: CASSSGGASRLNEQFF. As DNA, the CDR3 is TGTGCCAGCAGCAGCGGAGGGGCTAGCCGCCTCAATGAGCAGTTCTTC.

V is TRBV18 and J is TRBJ1-2, with 7 nucleotides matching TRBD1. V was pared by 0 bases and J by 5 bases, with 3 bases of the junction left unmatched. The CDR3 is 14 amino acids. Germline V CDR1 and CDR2: KGHSH, LQKENI. Here the CDR3 DNA reads TGTGCCAGCTCACCACCCGGGACAGAATATGGCTACACCTTC. Protein sequence: CASSPPGTEYGYTF.

The chain links TRBV25-1 to TRBJ1-1; TRBD1 matches at 10 bases. The CDR3 runs to 14 residues. V gave up 8 bases and J gave up 4 bases; unmatched junction bases: 7. Germline V gene sequence: CDR1 MGHDK, CDR2 SYGVNS. The CDR3 DNA follows: TGTGCCAGCTCCTTTGGGACAGGGGTCACTGAAGCTTTCTTT. Protein sequence: CASSFGTGVTEAFF.

The chain links TRBV5-4 to TRBJ2-5, with 14 bases fitting TRBD2. The CDR3 spans 14 residues. Germline V CDR1 and CDR2: SGHNT, YYREEE (reference sequence). V lost 5 bases, J lost 12 bases, and 9 bases stayed unmatched. The DNA for the CDR3 is TGTGCCAGCAGGACTAGCGGGGGGGTCAGAGCCGAGTACTTC. Amino acids: CASRTSGGVRAEYF.

The gene calls are TRBV9 and TRBJ1-2; D perhaps matches TRBD1 (5 bases). The length of the CDR3 is 15 residues. The germline V gene encodes CDR1 SGDLS and CDR2 YYNGEE. Between the trimmed V and J ends, which lost 2 bases and 8 bases, there was a span of 19 bases. CDR3 in amino acids: CASSVTIGGTRGYTF. The CDR3 region has the DNA TGTGCCAGCAGCGTCACCATCGGGGGGACTCGCGGCTACACCTTC. Filled out from reference TRBV9 and TRBJ1-2, the complete variable domain reads DSGVTQTPKHLITATGQRVTLRCSPRSGDLSVYWYQQSLDQGLQFLIQYYNGEERAKGNILERFSAQQFPDLHSELNLSSLELGDSALYFCASSVTIGGTRGYTFGSGTRLTVV.

This clone has only a few counts. The gene calls are TRBV28 and TRBJ1-6; 11 nucleotides align to TRBD1. Per the germline V gene, CDR1 is MDHEN and CDR2 is SYDVKM. V lost 8 bases to trimming and J lost 7 bases; unmatched junction nucleotides: 16. The CDR3 extends over 18 amino acids. This chain's CDR3 is CASRDRDRGVGLNSPLHF. In DNA, the CDR3 is TGTGCCAGCCGAGATCGGGACAGGGGGGTAGGCCTCAATTCACCCCTCCACTTT.

The chain combines TRBV5-1 with TRBJ1-2, with 7 bases lining up with TRBD1. The CDR3 covers 14 residues. V shed 0 bases and J 8 bases; nucleotides not matched to a gene: 7. Germline values: CDR1 SGHRS, CDR2 YFSETQ. The CDR3 region is CASSLDRGLRGYTF. The CDR3 DNA follows: TGCGCCAGCAGCTTGGACAGGGGACTCAGGGGCTACACCTTC. Based on the CDR3 plus reference TRBV5-1 and TRBJ1-2, the full variable domain is KAGVTQTPRYLIKTRGQQVTLSCSPISGHRSVSWYQQTPGQGLQFLFEYFSETQRNKGNFPGRFSGRQFSNSRSEMNVSTLELGDSALYLCASSLDRGLRGYTFGSGTRLTVV.

The chain carries TRBV19 and TRBJ1-2; D remains ambiguous. This CDR3 is 13 amino acids long. Germline CDR1 and CDR2: LNHDA and SQIVND (reference sequence). The V gene lost 5 bases and the J gene lost 1 base, with 8 bases spanning the gap. CDR3 sequence: CASSAPYNYGYTF. In DNA form, the CDR3 reads TGTGCCAGTAGTGCCCCATATAACTATGGCTACACCTTC.

The chain carries TRBV6-5 and TRBJ2-1; no clear D gene. This CDR3 spans 11 amino acids. The germline V gene has CDR1 MNHEY and CDR2 SVGAGI. V was shortened by 1 base and J by 7 bases, with 2 bases between the two germline ends. CDR3 DNA: TGTGCCAGCAGTTACTTAAATGAGCAGTTCTTC. As protein: CASSYLNEQFF.

The J gene is TRBJ1-4, the V gene TRBV7-2; unclear D gene. Germline CDR1 reads SGHTA; CDR2 reads FQGNSA. The CDR3 length is 15 residues. V was clipped by 1 base and J by 2 bases, with 8 bases between them. Here the CDR3 DNA reads TGTGCCAGCAGCTTAGGGACCGTTACTAATGAAAAACTGTTTTTT. It translates to CASSLGTVTNEKLFF.

This clone is a singleton in its sample. The V and J genes are TRBV27 and TRBJ1-5; no firm D call. The ends were cut back, 0 bases at V and 4 bases at J, with 10 bases in the middle. The CDR3 consists of 15 residues. Germline CDR1 reads MNHEY; CDR2 reads SMNVEV (reference sequence). The CDR3 here is CASSLSSIRNQPQHF. Here the CDR3 DNA reads TGTGCCAGCAGTTTATCATCGATCAGAAATCAGCCCCAGCATTTT.

This clone was recorded a few times. The rearrangement uses TRBV9 and TRBJ2-2; 7 nucleotides match TRBD1. The length of the CDR3 is 16 residues. Germline V gene lookup returns CDR1 SGDLS and CDR2 YYNGEE. The ends lost 1 base at V and 5 bases at J; junction bases unmatched: 8. The DNA for the CDR3 is TGTGCCAGCAGCGTATTAGCCACAGGGGAGACCGGGGAGCTGTTTTTT. Its translation is CASSVLATGETGELFF. Together with reference TRBV9 and TRBJ2-2, the CDR3 gives the full variable domain: DSGVTQTPKHLITATGQRVTLRCSPRSGDLSVYWYQQSLDQGLQFLIQYYNGEERAKGNILERFSAQQFPDLHSELNLSSLELGDSALYFCASSVLATGETGELFFGEGSRLTVL.

CDR3 sequence (DNA): TGTGCCTGCGGGAGAGATACGCAGTATTTT. Its protein is CACGRDTQYF. The chain recombines TRBV30 with TRBJ2-3, with D possibly matching TRBD2 (6 bases). This CDR3 contains 10 residues. Germline V gene sequence: CDR1 GTSNPN, CDR2 SVGIG (reference sequence). Trimming pared 6 bases from V and 5 bases from J, leaving 6 bases between.

The V and J genes are TRBV30 and TRBJ2-3, with 7 bases that match TRBD2. The V and J ends lost 0 bases and 6 bases, in that order; junction bases with no gene match: 12. This CDR3 is built from 16 residues. Germline-derived CDR1 and CDR2 are GTSNPN and SVGIG (reference sequence). For the CDR3, the DNA is TGTGCCTGGAGTGTACTATCTGGCGGGGGTGTCGATACGCAGTATTTT. This codes for CAWSVLSGGGVDTQYF.